One and the same sample provided the 9 T cell receptor beta chains below, sequenced in a study of PD-L1 blockade in urothelial cancer. Libraries were prepared by immunoSEQ multiplex PCR; TCRdb keeps only in-frame clonotypes and omits some of them. The table includes 66,000 or so clones, around nine tenths detected once. Time point meaning: peripheral blood 6 weeks after treatment start. The specimen was PBMCs, collected around atezolizumab (anti-PD-L1) treatment. The receptors here all came from a man aged 60 to 75 with urothelial cancer.

The rearrangement uses TRBV10-3 and TRBJ1-1, with D maybe TRBD1 (6 bases). V was pared by 3 bases and J by 1 base, with 12 bases between. This CDR3 has 15 residues. Germline lookup yields CDR1 ENHRY and CDR2 SYGVKD. The CDR3 DNA sequence: TGTGCCATCAGTGAATTAGGGACACAGAACACTGAAGCTTTCTTT. This encodes CAISELGTQNTEAFF.

The V gene is TRBV7-9, the J gene TRBJ1-1; TRBD1 agrees at 7 bases. V shed 7 bases and J 1 base; nucleotides not matched to a gene: 12. The CDR3 covers 16 residues. Germline assignment: CDR1 SEHNR and CDR2 FQNEAQ (reference sequence). The CDR3 is CASISRDRAQNTEAFF. The CDR3 bases are TGTGCCAGCATATCCCGTGACAGGGCCCAGAACACTGAAGCTTTCTTT.

The gene calls are TRBV7-6 and TRBJ2-1; D possibly corresponds to TRBD1 (6 bases). V dropped 5 bases and J dropped 10 bases, with 15 bases sitting between them. This CDR3 is built from 13 residues. Per the germline V gene, CDR1 is SGHVS and CDR2 is FNYEAQ. CDR3 sequence: CASSRTEGREQFF. CDR3 DNA sequence: TGTGCCAGCAGCAGGACAGAGGGAAGAGAGCAGTTCTTC.

The J gene is TRBJ2-7, the V gene TRBV10-3, with D possibly TRBD1 on 7 matching bases. Looked up from germline, CDR1 is ENHRY and CDR2 is SYGVKD. The CDR3 has 16 residues. V dropped 6 bases and J dropped 0 bases, with 18 bases sitting between them. This CDR3 reads CAIREGGQKPSYEQYF. The CDR3 DNA sequence: TGTGCCATCAGGGAGGGGGGACAGAAGCCCTCCTACGAGCAGTACTTC.

This clone came up a few times. This chain links TRBV28 with TRBJ2-3; possible D gene TRBD2, 6 bases. Trimming left V 6 bases short and J 0 bases short, with 16 bases between. Germline V gene data show CDR1 as MDHEN and CDR2 as SYDVKM. This CDR3 region has 16 residues. The CDR3 DNA sequence: TGTGCCAGCAGGTTTGGGGGGACGCTAAGCACAGATACGCAGTATTTT. Its protein is CASRFGGTLSTDTQYF.

The gene calls are TRBV5-1 and TRBJ2-1, with TRBD2 matching over 7 bases. V was pared by 7 bases and J by 6 bases, with 13 bases of the junction left unmatched. The germline V gene encodes CDR1 SGHRS and CDR2 YFSETQ. The CDR3 has 15 amino acids. The CDR3 loop reads CASYPGGRLFNEQFF. CDR3 coding DNA: TGCGCCAGCTACCCAGGCGGGAGATTATTCAATGAGCAGTTCTTC.

The rearrangement uses TRBV10-3 and TRBJ2-1; D is undetermined. Germline V CDR1 and CDR2: ENHRY, SYGVKD. CDR3 length equals 14 residues. The V gene lost 2 bases and the J gene lost 7 bases, with 12 bases spanning the gap. The CDR3 nucleotides are TGTGCCATCAGTGAGCGAGGCGCCACTAATGAGCAGTTCTTC. This sequence encodes CAISERGATNEQFF.

This clone was detected only once. V gene TRBV6-5 combines with J gene TRBJ1-5, with 10 positions matching TRBD1. With 0 bases clipped from V and 5 bases from J, the junction kept 4 bases outside the gene matches. Looked up from germline, CDR1 is MNHEY and CDR2 is SVGAGI. The CDR3 is 16 amino acids. The CDR3 coding sequence is TGTGCCAGCAGTTACTCGGGGACAGGGGTCCATCAGCCCCAGCATTTT. As protein: CASSYSGTGVHQPQHF.

J is TRBJ2-7 and V is TRBV18; the match to TRBD2 covers 10 bases. This CDR3 is built from 14 residues. The junction had 3 bases not matched to a gene; V was cut back by 5 bases and J by 2 bases. CDR1 KGHSH and CDR2 LQKENI come from the germline V gene. The CDR3 bases are TGTGCCAGCTCAGAAGGACTAGCGGCCTACGAGCAGTACTTC. Encoded protein: CASSEGLAAYEQYF.